The 29 T cell receptor beta chains in this list originate from one sample, sequenced in a study of T cell responses to AZD1222 COVID-19 vaccine. The data were produced by immunoSEQ multiplex PCR, yet TCRdb's version contains in-frame clones alone and is incomplete. The sample has about 92,000 clones, just over 90% seen once. Sequencing used peripheral blood, obtained on day 0 of AZD1222 vaccination. These TCRs come from an adult in good health.

The J gene is TRBJ2-7, the V gene TRBV7-2, with 15 nucleotides matching TRBD2. With 2 bases clipped from V and 0 bases from J, the junction kept 8 bases outside the gene matches. CDR1 is SGHTA, CDR2 FQGNSA, per germline. The CDR3 consists of 19 residues. The CDR3 reads CASSLTAGTSGGRSYEQYF. The CDR3 bases are TGTGCCAGCAGCTTAACGGCGGGGACTAGCGGGGGGCGCTCCTACGAGCAGTACTTC.

Notes on this clone: This same CDR3 is encoded by further DNA sequences in the sample. J is TRBJ1-5 and V is TRBV27, with D possibly being TRBD1 (5 bases). This CDR3 has 13 residues. The V end lost 1 base, the J end lost 7 bases, and 8 bases lay between the germline ends. From germline, CDR1 is MNHEY and CDR2 SMNVEV (reference sequence). The CDR3 region is CASSLLGDQPQHF. The CDR3 nucleotides read TGTGCCAGCAGTTTATTAGGGGACCAGCCCCAGCATTTT.

This clone showed up just once. The chain recombines TRBV18 with TRBJ2-7, with D maybe TRBD2 (7 bases). Looked up from germline, CDR1 is KGHSH and CDR2 is LQKENI. The CDR3 sequence is 16 residues long. Trimming took 6 bases from V and 0 from J, leaving 18 bases between them. Here the CDR3 reads CASSPRGGFSSYEQYF. For the CDR3, the DNA is TGTGCCAGCTCTCCAAGGGGGGGTTTCAGCTCCTACGAGCAGTACTTC.

This clone was recorded only once. The V gene is TRBV12-2, the J gene TRBJ2-7. TRBV12-2 is termed a pseudogene. This CDR3 has 16 residues. The chain's CDR3 is CASRLEALTPTYEQYF. The CDR3 nucleotides are TGTGCAAGTCGCTTAGAGGCACTCACACCGACCTACGAGCAGTACTTC.

This rearrangement joins TRBV7-9 to TRBJ1-6; D not certain. Germline V CDR1 and CDR2: SEHNR, FQNEAQ (reference sequence). This CDR3 has 18 amino acids. Trimming left V 2 bases short and J 7 bases short, with 21 bases between. CDR3 sequence: CASSLIKGPALLNSPLHF. CDR3 bases: TGTGCCAGCAGCTTAATAAAAGGGCCAGCCCTCCTAAATTCACCCCTCCACTTT. Looking up the rest from reference TRBV7-9 and TRBJ1-6 gives the full variable domain: DTGVSQNPRHKITKRGQNVTFRCDPISEHNRLYWYRQTLGQGPEFLTYFQNEAQLEKSRLLSDRFSAERPKGSFSTLEIQRTEQGDSAMYLCASSLIKGPALLNSPLHFGNGTRLTVT.

This rearrangement joins TRBV6-2 or TRBV6-3 to TRBJ2-2, with 12 positions matching TRBD2. Germline loops: CDR1 MNHEY, CDR2 SVGEGT. This CDR3 contains 18 residues. V trimming: 5 bases; J trimming: 4 bases; junction bases outside the gene matches: 11. This CDR3 reads CASSLTTSGGSRTGELFF. The CDR3 DNA reads as TGTGCCAGCAGTCTGACTACTAGCGGGGGGTCTCGCACCGGGGAGCTGTTTTTT.

The V call is TRBV6-5, the J call TRBJ1-1, with D maybe TRBD1 (5 bases). CDR1 and CDR2 (germline): MNHEY, SVGAGI. V was pared by 5 bases and J by 1 base, with 11 bases between. The CDR3 length is 14 residues. The CDR3 coding sequence is TGTGCCAGCAGTAGGGACCCAGAGAACACTGAAGCTTTCTTT. Translating gives CASSRDPENTEAFF.

This sequence joins TRBV5-1 and TRBJ2-5; 12 bases fit TRBD2. This CDR3 has 15 residues. V trimming: 2 bases; J trimming: 5 bases; junction bases outside the gene matches: 4. Germline V lookup: CDR1 SGHRS, CDR2 YFSETQ. The CDR3 sequence is CASSFSSGGAETQYF. CDR3 coding DNA: TGCGCCAGCAGCTTCTCTAGCGGGGGGGCCGAGACCCAGTACTTC. The whole variable domain, remainder taken from reference TRBV5-1 and TRBJ2-5, is KAGVTQTPRYLIKTRGQQVTLSCSPISGHRSVSWYQQTPGQGLQFLFEYFSETQRNKGNFPGRFSGRQFSNSRSEMNVSTLELGDSALYLCASSFSSGGAETQYFGPGTRLLVL.

This chain uses TRBV5-1 with TRBJ1-1; the D is unclear. The CDR3 runs to 14 residues. Trimming cost V 4 bases and J 1 base, with 11 bases left between them. Germline V gene lookup returns CDR1 SGHRS and CDR2 YFSETQ. CDR3 in amino acids: CASSRLGQNTEAFF. The CDR3 DNA follows: TGCGCCAGCAGCCGACTGGGCCAGAACACTGAAGCTTTCTTT.

The V gene is TRBV2, the J gene TRBJ1-1; TRBD1 matches 11 bases. Germline values: CDR1 SNHLY, CDR2 FYNNEI. The V segment lost 6 bases and the J segment 10 bases; nucleotides outside the gene matches: 10. The CDR3 loop spans 14 amino acids. CDR3 nucleotide sequence: TGTGCCAGCAGCGATCGAACCGGGACAGGGGGAGCTTTCTTT. Its translation: CASSDRTGTGGAFF.

This sequence joins TRBV7-3 and TRBJ1-2; TRBD1 might be the D (5 bases). This CDR3 spans 13 amino acids. CDR1 is SGHTA and CDR2 is FQGTGA in the germline V gene. V was clipped by 2 bases and J by 8 bases, with 12 bases between them. In DNA, the CDR3 is TGTGCCAGCAGCTTATACGGGGCCCTGGGCTACACCTTC. Protein product: CASSLYGALGYTF.

This clone showed up just a few times. V gene TRBV6-5 combines with J gene TRBJ1-2; unclear D gene. V lost 8 bases to trimming and J lost 0 bases, with 13 bases between them. The CDR3 covers 14 residues. The germline CDR1 and CDR2 sequences are MNHEY and SVGAGI. This CDR3 reads CASSMGGANYGYTF. The CDR3, as DNA: TGTGCCAGCTCAATGGGAGGAGCTAACTATGGCTACACCTTC.

CDR3 protein: CASSFPGNTEAFF. DNA for the CDR3: TGTGCCAGCAGCTTCCCTGGGAACACTGAAGCTTTCTTT. V usage is TRBV7-9 and J usage is TRBJ1-1; D is ambiguous. There are 13 residues in the CDR3. The germline V gene has CDR1 SEHNR and CDR2 FQNEAQ (reference sequence). Trimming left V 3 bases short and J 1 base short, with 6 bases between.

The V call is TRBV6-2 or TRBV6-3, the J call TRBJ1-1; D is unclear. The ends were cut back, 0 bases at V and 1 base at J, with 12 bases in the middle. The CDR3 contains 16 residues. The germline CDR1 and CDR2 sequences are MNHEY and SVGEGT. The CDR3 reads CASSYSVTLSNTEAFF. The CDR3 region has the DNA TGTGCCAGCAGTTACTCCGTGACCCTCTCGAACACTGAAGCTTTCTTT.

The CDR3 DNA reads TGTGCCAGCATGGACAGGGGGGTGACTGAAGCTTTCTTT. Protein sequence: CASMDRGVTEAFF. The chain combines TRBV3-1 (or the pseudogene TRBV3-2) with TRBJ1-1, with 10 bases lining up with TRBD1. The CDR3 totals 13 residues. Germline values: CDR1 LGHDT, CDR2 YNNKEL (reference sequence). Losses at the gene ends were 7 bases for V and 5 bases for J; bases not matched to a gene: 4.

The genes are TRBV7-3 and TRBJ2-2, with a tentative D call TRBD1 (5 bases). The V end lost 3 bases, the J end lost 4 bases, and 12 bases lay between the germline ends. CDR3 length equals 15 residues. CDR1 is SGHTA, CDR2 FQGTGA, per germline. The CDR3 nucleotides are TGTGCCAGCAGCTTCCCAGGGTACGGCACCGGGGAGCTGTTTTTT. Translated, it gives CASSFPGYGTGELFF.

The chain combines TRBV29-1 with TRBJ1-5, with D perhaps matching TRBD1 (6 bases). Germline V gene data show CDR1 as SQVTM and CDR2 as ANQGSEA. V was shortened by 4 bases and J by 2 bases, with 12 bases between the two germline ends. This CDR3 region has 14 residues. The CDR3 loop reads CSVAAGGGNQPQHF. CDR3 sequence (DNA): TGCAGCGTTGCTGCGGGGGGCGGCAATCAGCCCCAGCATTTT.

The CDR3 region has the DNA TGCGCCAGCAGCTGGGGGGACAGCGAAGCTTTCTTT. Amino acid sequence: CASSWGDSEAFF. This chain links TRBV5-1 with TRBJ1-1; 7 positions agree with TRBD1. This CDR3 comprises 12 residues. Germline loops: CDR1 SGHRS, CDR2 YFSETQ. Losses at the gene ends were 3 bases for V and 8 bases for J; bases not matched to a gene: 4.

The DNA of the CDR3 is TGTGCCAGCAGCCGTGGGACAGTAGAGCCCCAGCATTTT. This codes for CASSRGTVEPQHF. This chain uses TRBV28 with TRBJ1-5; 7 nucleotides agree with TRBD1. The CDR3 length is 13 residues. The germline V gene has CDR1 MDHEN and CDR2 SYDVKM. J gave up 8 bases and V 6 bases, and 7 bases lay outside the gene matches.

This sequence joins TRBV30 and TRBJ2-3; D is undetermined. Germline V lookup: CDR1 GTSNPN, CDR2 SVGIG (reference sequence). The CDR3 extends over 12 amino acids. V was clipped by 0 bases and J by 6 bases, with 7 bases between them. The DNA for the CDR3 is TGTGCCTGGAGTGTAATGAGGGATACGCAGTATTTT. Amino acids: CAWSVMRDTQYF.

The gene calls are TRBV10-2 and TRBJ2-5, with 9 bases that match TRBD2. The V and J ends lost 5 bases and 4 bases, in that order; junction bases with no gene match: 8. This CDR3 contains 15 residues. CDR1 is WSHSY, CDR2 SAAADI, per germline. The CDR3 spells CASSWAAGGRETQYF. The CDR3 coding sequence is TGCGCCAGCAGTTGGGCGGCGGGGGGGAGAGAGACCCAGTACTTC.

This chain joins TRBV7-9 and TRBJ2-3; D is perhaps TRBD2 (5 bases). CDR3 length equals 18 residues. The germline gives CDR1 SEHNR, CDR2 FQNEAQ (reference sequence). Trimming cost V 8 bases and J 1 base, with 25 bases left between them. DNA for the CDR3: TGTGCCAGCGGACCTTTTAGAAATCTTTTAGCGCGCACAGATACGCAGTATTTT. It codes for CASGPFRNLLARTDTQYF.

The gene calls are TRBV27 and TRBJ1-6, with TRBD1 matching 7 bases. Germline lookup yields CDR1 MNHEY and CDR2 SMNVEV (reference sequence). V was pared by 2 bases and J by 8 bases, with 3 bases of the junction left unmatched. The CDR3 is 14 amino acids. CDR3 region: CASSLQGVDSPLHF. The CDR3 DNA reads as TGTGCCAGCAGTTTACAGGGGGTAGATTCACCCCTCCACTTT.

The chain uses TRBV4-2 and TRBJ1-6, with D maybe TRBD1 (5 bases). CDR3 length: 19 amino acids. V shed 1 base and J shed 3 bases, with 19 bases lying between them. CDR1 is LGHNA, CDR2 YNFKEQ, per germline. The CDR3 DNA follows: TGTGCCAGCAGCCAAGGTGCTGGAGGGGACCACAACTATAATTCACCCCTCCACTTT. Amino acids: CASSQGAGGDHNYNSPLHF.

The gene calls are TRBV3-1 (or the pseudogene TRBV3-2) and TRBJ1-2; tentatively, D is TRBD1 (5 bases). Per the germline V gene, CDR1 is LGHDT and CDR2 is YNNKEL (reference sequence). The CDR3 runs to 11 residues. The germline V and J ends were trimmed by 4 bases and 8 bases, with 8 bases remaining between them. The CDR3 reads CASSRGRGYTF. The CDR3 region has the DNA TGTGCCAGCAGCCGGGGCCGGGGCTACACCTTC.

The CDR3 spells CASSLSSGAYYGYTF. The CDR3 nucleotides read TGTGCCAGCAGCCTATCCTCGGGAGCCTACTATGGCTACACCTTC. This chain uses TRBV28 with TRBJ1-2; D uncertain. The CDR3 contains 15 residues. V dropped 6 bases and J dropped 3 bases, with 17 bases sitting between them. Germline V CDR1 and CDR2: MDHEN, SYDVKM.

The chain uses TRBV7-3 and TRBJ2-7; D possibly corresponds to TRBD1 (5 bases). CDR3 length: 13 amino acids. V lost 5 bases and J lost 3, with 11 bases in between. CDR1 and CDR2 from the germline V gene are SGHTA and FQGTGA. CDR3 nucleotides: TGTGCCAGCAGCATAGGGGTAGGCTACGAGCAGTACTTC. Its protein product is CASSIGVGYEQYF.

V is TRBV18 and J is TRBJ2-1; TRBD2 aligns across 12 bases. Looked up from germline, CDR1 is KGHSH and CDR2 is LQKENI. Unmatched junction bases numbered 7, after V lost 6 bases and J lost 7 bases. This CDR3 has 15 amino acids. Here the CDR3 DNA reads TGTGCCAGCTCGCTTGGACTAGCGGGATATAATGAGCAGTTCTTC. It yields the protein CASSLGLAGYNEQFF.

The table lists this clone with a count of one. The chain recombines TRBV5-1 with TRBJ2-7; D remains ambiguous. The CDR3 consists of 14 residues. Germline CDR1 and CDR2: SGHRS and YFSETQ. The V and J ends lost 7 bases and 1 base respectively, with 15 bases between them. The CDR3 spells CASGVDSRSYEQYF. The CDR3 DNA sequence: TGCGCCAGCGGGGTTGACTCTCGATCCTACGAGCAGTACTTC.